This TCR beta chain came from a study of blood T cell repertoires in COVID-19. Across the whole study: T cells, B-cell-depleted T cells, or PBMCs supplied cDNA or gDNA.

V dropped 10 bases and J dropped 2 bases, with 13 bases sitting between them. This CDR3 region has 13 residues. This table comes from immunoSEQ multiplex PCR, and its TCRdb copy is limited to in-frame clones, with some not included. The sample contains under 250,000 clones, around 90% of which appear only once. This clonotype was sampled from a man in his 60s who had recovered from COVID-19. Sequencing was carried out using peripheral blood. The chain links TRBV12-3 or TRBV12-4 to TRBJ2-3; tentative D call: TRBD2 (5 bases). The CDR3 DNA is TGTGCCACCTCGAGCGGAAACACAGATACGCAGTATTTT. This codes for CATSSGNTDTQYF.